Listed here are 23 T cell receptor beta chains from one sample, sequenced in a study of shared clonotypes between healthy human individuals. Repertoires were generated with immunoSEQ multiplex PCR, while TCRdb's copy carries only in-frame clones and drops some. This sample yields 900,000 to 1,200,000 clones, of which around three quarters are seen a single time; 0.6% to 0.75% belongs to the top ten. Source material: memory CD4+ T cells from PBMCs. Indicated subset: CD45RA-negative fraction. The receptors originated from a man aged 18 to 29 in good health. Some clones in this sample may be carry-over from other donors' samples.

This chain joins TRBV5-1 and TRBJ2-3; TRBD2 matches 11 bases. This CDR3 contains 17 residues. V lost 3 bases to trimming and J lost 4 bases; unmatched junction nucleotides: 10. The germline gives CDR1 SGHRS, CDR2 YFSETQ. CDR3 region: CASSSLTSGTSPDTQYF. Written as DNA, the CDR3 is TGCGCCAGCAGCTCCTTGACTAGCGGGACTTCTCCAGATACGCAGTATTTT.

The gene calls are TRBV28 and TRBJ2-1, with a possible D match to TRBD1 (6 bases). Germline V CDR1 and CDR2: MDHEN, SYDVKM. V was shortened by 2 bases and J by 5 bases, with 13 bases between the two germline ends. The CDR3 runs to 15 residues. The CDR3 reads CASSLLRGNNNEQFF. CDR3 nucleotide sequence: TGTGCCAGCAGTTTACTCAGGGGTAATAACAATGAGCAGTTCTTC.

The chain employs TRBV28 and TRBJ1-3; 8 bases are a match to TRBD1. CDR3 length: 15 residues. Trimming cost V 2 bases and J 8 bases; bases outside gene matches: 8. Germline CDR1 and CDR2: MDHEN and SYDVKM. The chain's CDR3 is CASSLGQGSLDTIYF. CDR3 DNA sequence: TGTGCCAGCAGTTTAGGACAGGGCAGTCTGGACACCATATATTTT.

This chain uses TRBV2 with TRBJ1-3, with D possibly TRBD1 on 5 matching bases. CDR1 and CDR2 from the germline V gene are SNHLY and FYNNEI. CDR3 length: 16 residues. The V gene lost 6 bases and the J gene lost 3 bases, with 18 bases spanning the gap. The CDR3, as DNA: TGTGCCAGCAGAGCCGGGACGGCTCCCAGTGGAAACACCATATATTTT. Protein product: CASRAGTAPSGNTIYF.

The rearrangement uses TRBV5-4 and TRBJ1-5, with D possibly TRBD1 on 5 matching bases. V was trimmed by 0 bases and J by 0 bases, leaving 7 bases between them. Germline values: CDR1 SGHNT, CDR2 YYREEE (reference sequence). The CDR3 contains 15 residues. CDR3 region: CASSLGGNSNQPQHF. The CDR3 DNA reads TGTGCCAGCAGCTTGGGGGGGAATAGCAATCAGCCCCAGCATTTT.

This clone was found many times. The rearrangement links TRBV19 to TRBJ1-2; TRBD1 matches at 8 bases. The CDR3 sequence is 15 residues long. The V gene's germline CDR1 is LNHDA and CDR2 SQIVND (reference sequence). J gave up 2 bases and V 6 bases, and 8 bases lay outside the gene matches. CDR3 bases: TGTGCCAGTAGCCACTTCCCAGGGGGCAACTATGGCTACACCTTC. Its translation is CASSHFPGGNYGYTF.

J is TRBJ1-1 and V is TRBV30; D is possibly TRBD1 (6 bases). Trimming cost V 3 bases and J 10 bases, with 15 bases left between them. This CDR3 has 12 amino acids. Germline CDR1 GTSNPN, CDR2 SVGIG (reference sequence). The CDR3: CAWSRGPLGAFF. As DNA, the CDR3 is TGTGCCTGGAGCCGGGGGCCCCTTGGAGCTTTCTTT.

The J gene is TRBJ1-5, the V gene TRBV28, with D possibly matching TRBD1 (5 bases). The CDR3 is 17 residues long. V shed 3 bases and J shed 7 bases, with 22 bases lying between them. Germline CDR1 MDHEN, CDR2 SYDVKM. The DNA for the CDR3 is TGTGCCAGCAGTTTCCTCCTTACCAGGGAAAGGAGGCAGCCCCAGCATTTT. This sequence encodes CASSFLLTRERRQPQHF.

CDR3 in amino acids: CATWDSKETQYF. CDR3 nucleotide sequence: TGTGCCACCTGGGACAGTAAAGAGACCCAGTACTTC. V is TRBV10-3 and J is TRBJ2-5, with 7 bases identical to TRBD1. Germline V gene data show CDR1 as ENHRY and CDR2 as SYGVKD. The trim removed 10 bases at V and 3 bases at J, leaving 5 bases unmatched. CDR3 length equals 12 residues.

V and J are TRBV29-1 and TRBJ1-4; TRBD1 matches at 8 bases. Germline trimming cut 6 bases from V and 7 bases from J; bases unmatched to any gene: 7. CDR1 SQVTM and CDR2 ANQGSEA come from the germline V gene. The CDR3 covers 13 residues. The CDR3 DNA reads TGCAGCGTGAAGGGACAGGCCCCTGAAAAACTGTTTTTT. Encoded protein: CSVKGQAPEKLFF.

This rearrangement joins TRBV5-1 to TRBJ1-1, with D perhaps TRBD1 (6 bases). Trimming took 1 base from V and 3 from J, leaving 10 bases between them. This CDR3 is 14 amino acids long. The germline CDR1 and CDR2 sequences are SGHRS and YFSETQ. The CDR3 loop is CASSLQGYHTEAFF. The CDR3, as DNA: TGCGCCAGCAGCTTGCAGGGGTATCACACTGAAGCTTTCTTT.

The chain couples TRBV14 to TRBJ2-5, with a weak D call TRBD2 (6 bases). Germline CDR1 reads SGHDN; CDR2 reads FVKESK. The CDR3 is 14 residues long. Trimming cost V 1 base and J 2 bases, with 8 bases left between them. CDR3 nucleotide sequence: TGTGCCAGCAGCCAAGGCGGACTACAAGAGACCCAGTACTTC. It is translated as CASSQGGLQETQYF.

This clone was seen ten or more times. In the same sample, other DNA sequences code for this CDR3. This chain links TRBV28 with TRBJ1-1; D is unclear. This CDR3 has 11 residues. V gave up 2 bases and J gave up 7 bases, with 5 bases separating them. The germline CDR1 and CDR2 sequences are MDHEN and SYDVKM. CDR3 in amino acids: CASSLDIEAFF. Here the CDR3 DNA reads TGTGCCAGCAGTTTAGATATTGAAGCTTTCTTT.

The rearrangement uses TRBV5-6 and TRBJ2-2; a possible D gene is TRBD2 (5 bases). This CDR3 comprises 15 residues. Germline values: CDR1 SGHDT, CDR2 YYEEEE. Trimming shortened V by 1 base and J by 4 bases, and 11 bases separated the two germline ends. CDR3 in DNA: TGTGCCAGCAGCTTGTTCGGGGAAGGCACCGGGGAGCTGTTTTTT. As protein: CASSLFGEGTGELFF.

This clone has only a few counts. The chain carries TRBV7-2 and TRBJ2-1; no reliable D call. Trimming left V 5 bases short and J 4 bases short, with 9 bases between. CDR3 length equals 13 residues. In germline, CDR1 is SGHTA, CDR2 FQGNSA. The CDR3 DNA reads TGTGCCAGCAGCGCCGGCCCTTACAATGAGCAGTTCTTC. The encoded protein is CASSAGPYNEQFF.

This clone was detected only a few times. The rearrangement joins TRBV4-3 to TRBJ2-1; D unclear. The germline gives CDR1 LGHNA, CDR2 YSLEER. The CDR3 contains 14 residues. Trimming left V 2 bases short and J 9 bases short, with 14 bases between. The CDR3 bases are TGCGCCAGCAGCCAACGCCCCGGCCAAAGTGAGCAGTTCTTC. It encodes CASSQRPGQSEQFF.

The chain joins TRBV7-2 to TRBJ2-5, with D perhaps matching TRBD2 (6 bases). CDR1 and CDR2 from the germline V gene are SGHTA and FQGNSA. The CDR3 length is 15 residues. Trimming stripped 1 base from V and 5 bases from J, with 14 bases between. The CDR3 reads CASSLGGETWETQYF. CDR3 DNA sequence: TGTGCCAGCAGCTTAGGGGGGGAGACGTGGGAGACCCAGTACTTC.

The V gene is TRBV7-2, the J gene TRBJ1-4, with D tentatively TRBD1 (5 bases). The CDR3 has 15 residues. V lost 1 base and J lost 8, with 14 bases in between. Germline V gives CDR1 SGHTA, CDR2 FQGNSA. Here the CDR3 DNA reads TGTGCCAGCAGCTTAGTGGCAGGGTCCAGGGAAAAACTGTTTTTT. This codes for CASSLVAGSREKLFF.

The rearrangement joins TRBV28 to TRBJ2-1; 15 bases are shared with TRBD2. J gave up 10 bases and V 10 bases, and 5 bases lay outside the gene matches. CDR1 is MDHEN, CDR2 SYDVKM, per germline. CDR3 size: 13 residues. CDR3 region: CATRTSGRGEQFF. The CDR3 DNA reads TGTGCCACCAGGACTAGCGGGAGGGGGGAGCAGTTCTTC.

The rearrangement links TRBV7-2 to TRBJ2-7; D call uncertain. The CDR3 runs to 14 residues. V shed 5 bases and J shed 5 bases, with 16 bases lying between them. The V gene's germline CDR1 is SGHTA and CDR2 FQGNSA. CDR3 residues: CASSTRGYNNEQYF. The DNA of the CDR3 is TGTGCCAGCAGCACCCGAGGCTACAATAACGAGCAGTACTTC.

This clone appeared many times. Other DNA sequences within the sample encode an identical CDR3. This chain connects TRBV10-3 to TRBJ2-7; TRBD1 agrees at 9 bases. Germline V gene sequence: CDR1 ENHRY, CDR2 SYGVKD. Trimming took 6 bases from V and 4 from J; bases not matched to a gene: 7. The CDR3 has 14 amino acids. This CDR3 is CAIRTGTGSYEQYF. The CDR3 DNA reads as TGTGCCATCAGGACCGGGACAGGGTCTTACGAGCAGTACTTC.

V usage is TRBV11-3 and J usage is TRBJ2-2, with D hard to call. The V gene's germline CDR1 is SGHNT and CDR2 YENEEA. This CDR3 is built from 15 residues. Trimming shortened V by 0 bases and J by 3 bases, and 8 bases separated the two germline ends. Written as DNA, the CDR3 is TGTGCCAGCAGCTTAGATATCGGTGACACCGGGGAGCTGTTTTTT. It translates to CASSLDIGDTGELFF.

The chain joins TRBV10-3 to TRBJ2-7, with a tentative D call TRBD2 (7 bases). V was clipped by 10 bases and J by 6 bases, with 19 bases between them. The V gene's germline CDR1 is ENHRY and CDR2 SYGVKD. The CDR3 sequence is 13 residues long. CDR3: CATQRDLGGEQYF. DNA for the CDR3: TGTGCCACCCAGCGGGACCTAGGGGGCGAGCAGTACTTC.